These 21 T cell receptor beta chains came from one sample sequenced in a study of radiation and T cells in renal cell carcinoma. The assay was immunoSEQ multiplex PCR, and TCRdb's table has in-frame clones only and misses some. The table records 150,000 to 200,000 clones, about 88% of them present only once. Sample time point: blood 4 weeks post-SBRT, at nephrectomy. Sample treatment: 15 Gy SBRT to primary tumor, nephrectomy 4 weeks later. The sample consisted of blood, taken from a patient whose treatment included radiotherapy and nephrectomy. These TCRs come from a woman aged 50 to 60 with renal cell carcinoma.

This clone is medium-sized. The chain is built from TRBV6-6 and TRBJ1-1; possibly TRBD1 for D (5 bases). CDR1 is MNHNY and CDR2 is SVGAGI in the germline V gene (reference sequence). The germline V and J ends were trimmed by 2 bases and 9 bases, with 13 bases remaining between them. This CDR3 is 13 amino acids long. Written as DNA, the CDR3 is TGTGCCAGCAGTTACCCCTACGGACAAAAAGCTTTCTTT. Protein product: CASSYPYGQKAFF.

The chain uses TRBV7-8 and TRBJ2-2; D unresolved. This CDR3 comprises 18 residues. Trimming removed 1 base at V and 8 bases at J, with 23 bases between. CDR1 is SGHVS, CDR2 FQNEAQ, per germline. DNA of the CDR3: TGTGCCAGCAGCTTAGGTAATAGATACACTCTGGATATGGGGGAGCTGTTTTTT. Its translation: CASSLGNRYTLDMGELFF.

This rearrangement joins TRBV2 to TRBJ2-7; no firm D call. Germline CDR1 reads SNHLY; CDR2 reads FYNNEI. The CDR3 loop spans 13 amino acids. V lost 4 bases, J lost 4 bases, and 11 bases lay in between. The CDR3 DNA sequence: TGTGCCAGCAGTGTGGAGACGACTTACGAGCAGTACTTC. Amino acids: CASSVETTYEQYF.

The rearrangement links TRBV7-9 to TRBJ1-1; a weak D match, TRBD1 (5 bases). Germline V lookup: CDR1 SEHNR, CDR2 FQNEAQ (reference sequence). V shed 3 bases and J shed 4 bases, with 12 bases lying between them. This CDR3 region has 14 residues. The CDR3 spells CASSFGRAGTEAFF. The CDR3 nucleotides read TGTGCCAGCAGCTTTGGCAGGGCGGGCACTGAAGCTTTCTTT.

The chain employs TRBV7-8 and TRBJ2-3; tentatively, D is TRBD1 (6 bases). Germline-derived CDR1 and CDR2 are SGHVS and FQNEAQ. The V end lost 6 bases, the J end lost 4 bases, and 20 bases lay between the germline ends. This CDR3 comprises 16 residues. The CDR3 reads CASRDPDRTVPDTQYF. Written as DNA, the CDR3 is TGTGCCAGCAGGGATCCCGATAGGACAGTCCCAGATACGCAGTATTTT.

As to this clone: A junction end diverges from the germline sequence, so it may reflect a read error. J is TRBJ2-2 and V is TRBV7-7, with D perhaps TRBD1 (6 bases). Per the germline V gene, CDR1 is SSHAT and CDR2 is FNYEAQ (reference sequence). The CDR3 runs 16 residues. In DNA form, the CDR3 reads TGTGCTAGCAGCTTAGGCCAGGGGCCGTCGACCGGGGAGCTGTTTTTT. It translates to CASSLGQGPSTGELFF.

This chain joins TRBV4-2 and TRBJ2-1; 11 nucleotides align to TRBD2. CDR1 is LGHNA, CDR2 YNFKEQ, per germline. This CDR3 spans 16 amino acids. The ends lost 5 bases at V and 9 bases at J; junction bases unmatched: 12. The CDR3 DNA reads TGTGCCAGCAGCACCCCTAGCGGGGGGTTACAGAGTGAGCAGTTCTTC. As protein: CASSTPSGGLQSEQFF.

The V gene is TRBV5-6, the J gene TRBJ1-5, with 8 bases matching TRBD1. Germline assignment: CDR1 SGHDT and CDR2 YYEEEE. The CDR3 sequence is 17 residues long. Losses at the gene ends were 0 bases for V and 1 base for J; bases not matched to a gene: 6. Here the CDR3 reads CASSLGAGGVSNQPQHF. CDR3 DNA sequence: TGTGCCAGCAGCTTGGGGGCAGGGGGCGTAAGCAATCAGCCCCAGCATTTT. Variable domain in full (rest from reference TRBV5-6 and TRBJ1-5): DAGVTQSPTHLIKTRGQQVTLRCSPKSGHDTVSWYQQALGQGPQFIFQYYEEEERQRGNFPDRFSGHQFPNYSSELNVNALLLGDSALYLCASSLGAGGVSNQPQHFGDGTRLSIL.

The chain recombines TRBV9 with TRBJ2-7; tentatively, D is TRBD1 (6 bases). This CDR3 region has 14 residues. The V end was cut by 2 bases, the J end by 3 bases, with 12 bases between. Germline CDR1 and CDR2: SGDLS and YYNGEE. The CDR3 region has the DNA TGTGCCAGCAGCGTTGGCAGGGGATACTACGAGCAGTACTTC. Encoded protein: CASSVGRGYYEQYF.

This clone was seen only once. The chain carries TRBV29-1 and TRBJ1-2, with unresolved D. Trimming removed 6 bases at V and 4 bases at J, with 15 bases between. This CDR3 has 13 amino acids. Germline lookup yields CDR1 SQVTM and CDR2 ANQGSEA. The CDR3 DNA reads as TGCAGCGTATATATGGGTTTAGGCTATGGCTACACCTTC. This codes for CSVYMGLGYGYTF.

The rearrangement uses TRBV2 and TRBJ2-5, with 8 bases that match TRBD1. Trimming removed 5 bases from V and 4 bases from J; junction bases left unmatched: 6. The CDR3 spans 14 residues. CDR1 is SNHLY, CDR2 FYNNEI, per germline. The CDR3 nucleotides are TGTGCCAGCAGTCGACAGGGGCGCGGAGAGACCCAGTACTTC. This codes for CASSRQGRGETQYF.

CDR3 amino acids: CASTWGDDRGGEQYF. The CDR3 region has the DNA TGTGCCAGCACCTGGGGGGACGACAGGGGAGGCGAGCAGTACTTC. This chain connects TRBV7-2 to TRBJ2-7; TRBD1 matches 8 bases. The J segment lost 6 bases and the V segment lost 7 bases, leaving 14 bases of the junction unmatched. The germline CDR1 and CDR2 sequences are SGHTA and FQGNSA. This CDR3 is 15 amino acids long.

The chain joins TRBV18 to TRBJ1-2; tentatively, D is TRBD1 (6 bases). The CDR3 runs to 15 residues. Trimming stripped 3 bases from V and 4 bases from J, with 15 bases between. From germline, CDR1 is KGHSH and CDR2 LQKENI. CDR3 sequence: CASSPGAGEGYGYTF. As DNA, the CDR3 is TGTGCCAGCTCACCCGGGGCAGGGGAAGGCTATGGCTACACCTTC.

The chain has TRBV28 and TRBJ1-5, with no clear D. Trimming took off 2 bases at V and 0 bases at J, with 5 bases between the two ends. Germline lookup yields CDR1 MDHEN and CDR2 SYDVKM. This CDR3 region has 14 residues. CDR3 sequence (DNA): TGTGCCAGCAGTTTAGATCTTAGCAATCAGCCCCAGCATTTT. Residues: CASSLDLSNQPQHF.

This chain joins TRBV5-1 and TRBJ1-1; TRBD1 matches 8 bases. Germline loops: CDR1 SGHRS, CDR2 YFSETQ. CDR3 length: 15 residues. The V segment lost 3 bases and the J segment 1 base; nucleotides outside the gene matches: 5. This chain's CDR3 is CASSSGGQGNTEAFF. The CDR3 nucleotides read TGCGCCAGCAGCTCCGGAGGACAGGGGAACACTGAAGCTTTCTTT. Based on the CDR3 plus reference TRBV5-1 and TRBJ1-1, the full variable domain is KAGVTQTPRYLIKTRGQQVTLSCSPISGHRSVSWYQQTPGQGLQFLFEYFSETQRNKGNFPGRFSGRQFSNSRSEMNVSTLELGDSALYLCASSSGGQGNTEAFFGQGTRLTVV.

This clone was recorded once. This chain connects TRBV5-1 to TRBJ1-1, with D possibly TRBD1 on 5 matching bases. The CDR3 is made up of 14 amino acids. Trimming removed 4 bases at V and 4 bases at J, with 14 bases between. Germline loops: CDR1 SGHRS, CDR2 YFSETQ. Written as DNA, the CDR3 is TGCGCCAGCAGCCATGGCCGGGGCTTCACTGAAGCTTTCTTT. Translating it yields CASSHGRGFTEAFF.

This clone was observed once. The rearrangement uses TRBV7-9 and TRBJ2-1; D perhaps matches TRBD1 (5 bases). CDR1 and CDR2 from the germline V gene are SEHNR and FQNEAQ (reference sequence). The germline V and J ends were trimmed by 6 bases and 7 bases, with 19 bases remaining between them. The CDR3 has 15 amino acids. The CDR3 sequence is CASSPRQGEINEQFF. The CDR3, as DNA: TGTGCCAGCAGTCCCCGTCAGGGCGAGATAAATGAGCAGTTCTTC.

The chain employs TRBV23-1 and TRBJ1-1; D possibly corresponds to TRBD1 (6 bases). TRBV23-1 is flagged as an ORF with uncertain function. V lost 2 bases and J lost 4, with 14 bases in between. The CDR3 consists of 15 residues. The chain's CDR3 is CASSQRNRVSTEAFF. CDR3 DNA: TGCGCCAGCAGTCAACGAAACAGGGTGAGCACTGAAGCTTTCTTT.

The chain joins TRBV6-6 to TRBJ2-7; D might be TRBD1 or TRBD2, each matching 5 bases. Germline V gene sequence: CDR1 MNHNY, CDR2 SVGAGI (reference sequence). The CDR3 contains 15 residues. V was clipped by 6 bases and J by 2 bases, with 17 bases between them. CDR3 sequence reads: CASSSAGTSAYEQYF. As DNA, the CDR3 is TGTGCCAGCAGCTCAGCCGGGACCTCCGCCTACGAGCAGTACTTC.

The CDR3 DNA reads TGTGCCAGCAGCTGGATCGGACAGTCACAGCCCCAGCATTTT. Its protein is CASSWIGQSQPQHF. This sequence joins TRBV7-2 and TRBJ1-5, with a possible D match to TRBD1 (6 bases). The germline V gene has CDR1 SGHTA and CDR2 FQGNSA. V was trimmed by 4 bases and J by 7 bases, leaving 14 bases between them. The CDR3 is 14 amino acids.

V gene TRBV15 combines with J gene TRBJ1-2; D ambiguous. This CDR3 is 14 amino acids long. Trimming removed 9 bases from V and 4 bases from J, with 18 bases in between. Germline CDR1 reads LNHNV; CDR2 reads YYDKDF (reference sequence). The CDR3 DNA reads as TGTGCCACGGCTGATAGAAGGAAGCTCTATGGCTACACCTTC. Translation: CATADRRKLYGYTF.